The text below deals with one T cell receptor (beta chain). The TCRbeta library incorporated unique molecular identifiers. TCRdb redid the calling of the PCR reads with MiXCR, one entry per CDR3 protein. The table records a few hundred thousand distinct CDR3 sequences, 9% to 12% of them present only once. The data originate from a study of T-cell reconstitution after alpha-beta-depleted transplantation in children. This sequence was found in a human donor who donated a stem cell graft to a child with acute lymphoblastic leukemia. Source: PBMCs from the stem cell graft donor, taken from the stem cell graft.

This chain's CDR3 is CASSLRPDHNYGYTF. For the CDR3, the DNA is TGTGCCAGCAGCCTCAGACCCGATCATAACTATGGCTACACCTTC. The rearrangement links TRBV7-6 to TRBJ1-2; no clear D gene. V shed 5 bases and J shed 1 base, with 14 bases lying between them. CDR3 length equals 15 residues. Germline-derived CDR1 and CDR2 are SGHVS and FNYEAQ.